The clone carrying this T cell receptor (beta chain) was recorded many times. Antigen unknown. This sample is part of a study of breast tumors, draining lymph nodes, adjacent tissues. Study-wide findings and caveats: Data only fit, rather than demonstrated, lymph node origin of most tumor T cells. Most tumor T cells seemingly derive from lymph node, then expand in tumor. Compared with lymph nodes, tumors were less diverse; compared with nontumor tissue, more. Luminal-like breast cancer showed significantly higher tumor–nontumor repertoire similarity than basal-like.

Using its own MiXCR run on the multiplex PCR reads, TCRdb lists one record per CDR3 protein. The sample includes 150,000 or so distinct CDR3 sequences, approximately 30% of them seen just once. Breast cancer patients provided tissue from their axillary draining lymph nodes. The germline V gene has CDR1 MNHEY and CDR2 SVGAGI. The V and J ends lost 6 bases and 4 bases respectively, with 12 bases between them. This CDR3 region has 13 residues. The TCR sequence derives from a female donor with breast cancer. Some clones in this sample may be carry-over from other donors' samples. The V gene is TRBV6-5, the J gene TRBJ1-2; D not certain. The sequencing input was axillary lymph node tissue. CDR3 nucleotide sequence: TGTGCCAGCAGATCCGACACCGGCTATGGCTACACCTTC. This translates into CASRSDTGYGYTF.